This TCR beta chain stems from a study of shared clonotypes between healthy human individuals. Across the study: Each donor contributed plates that comprised three CD4 naive, three CD4 memory, two CD8 naive and one CD8 memory. Overall study findings and caveats: Naive CD4 clonotypes were shared across a handful of donors at about 5%. Depth of sequencing was expected to influence donor clonotype sharing.

TCRdb's copy holds only in-frame clones and misses some; the assay was immunoSEQ multiplex PCR. The sample yields some 300,000 clones, 70% to 75% seen once. The CDR3 extends over 19 amino acids. V was trimmed by 1 base and J by 4 bases, leaving 24 bases between them. As for this clone: Its antigen is unidentified.

V is TRBV5-3 and J is TRBJ2-4; TRBD1 might be the D (6 bases). TRBV5-3 is recorded as an ORF, its role being uncertain. This receptor was obtained from a man younger than 40 in good health. The sample comprised memory CD4+ T cells sorted from blood. As for subset: CD45RA-negative fraction. The CDR3 DNA sequence: TGTGCCAGAAGCTTGTGGCCTATGTGGTACGGGACAATAAAAAACATTCAGTACTTC. Its translation: CARSLWPMWYGTIKNIQYF.